This T cell receptor beta chain came from a study of blood T cell repertoires in COVID-19. Per the study methods: Amplification with reference gene primers provided the estimates of nucleated cell counts. Measured with immunoSEQ multiplex PCR; TCRdb has only the in-frame clones, and not every one. V, J and clone size are taken as reported in that table, and D and trimming were inferred from the DNA itself. The sample has around 140,000 clones; approximately 80% are singletons. This clone was counted only a few times. The CDR3 is 12 amino acids. Germline CDR1 is SGHVS and CDR2 is FQNEAQ. V was clipped by 5 bases and J by 10 bases; unmatched bases: 3.

What was sequenced was peripheral blood. The chain links TRBV7-8 to TRBJ2-1, with 9 bases lining up with TRBD1. The sequence came from a man aged 70-80 years who had recovered from COVID-19. CDR3 in DNA: TGTGCCAGCAGCAAGGACAGGGGCGAGCAGTTCTTC. The encoded protein is CASSKDRGEQFF.